This entry lists 28 T cell receptor beta chains sequenced from one sample in a study of T cell responses to AZD1222 COVID-19 vaccine. Sequencing was performed with immunoSEQ multiplex PCR; in TCRdb, only in-frame clones are kept and a portion is missing. This table holds approximately 170,000 clones, 85% to 95% found once. This sample comprised peripheral blood, obtained on day 0 of AZD1222 vaccination. These receptors all stem from an adult in good health.

The V and J genes are TRBV24-1 and TRBJ1-4; perhaps TRBD1 as D (5 bases). V lost 3 bases, J lost 7 bases, and 11 bases lay in between. Germline-derived CDR1 and CDR2 are KGHDR and SFDVKD. The CDR3 spans 14 residues. The CDR3 loop reads CATSDTGSLEKLFF. DNA for the CDR3: TGTGCCACCAGTGATACAGGCAGTCTTGAAAAACTGTTTTTT.

The chain recombines TRBV9 with TRBJ1-5, with no clear D. V lost 0 bases and J lost 1, with 2 bases in between. From germline, CDR1 is SGDLS and CDR2 YYNGEE. This CDR3 is built from 13 residues. The chain's CDR3 is CASSVGSNQPQHF. The CDR3 DNA sequence: TGTGCCAGCAGCGTAGGAAGCAATCAGCCCCAGCATTTT.

The V gene is TRBV2, the J gene TRBJ1-6; TRBD1 aligns across 7 bases. CDR3 length: 15 amino acids. V lost 2 bases, J lost 6 bases, and 4 bases stayed unmatched. Germline-derived CDR1 and CDR2 are SNHLY and FYNNEI. The CDR3 DNA reads TGTGCCAGCAGTGAAAGGGGGCGAGTTAATTCACCCCTCCACTTT. Translated, it gives CASSERGRVNSPLHF.

CDR3 region: CSGGLAGVRQYF. DNA of the CDR3: TGCAGCGGTGGACTAGCGGGAGTAAGGCAGTACTTC. The rearrangement joins TRBV29-1 to TRBJ2-7; 13 bases map to TRBD2. Germline V gene data show CDR1 as SQVTM and CDR2 as ANQGSEA. V shed 7 bases, J shed 9 bases, and the junction held 6 bases outside the gene matches. CDR3 size: 12 residues.

This rearrangement joins TRBV9 to TRBJ1-2; perhaps TRBD1 as D (6 bases). Trimming shortened V by 3 bases and J by 0 bases, and 24 bases separated the two germline ends. This CDR3 contains 19 residues. Germline-derived CDR1 and CDR2 are SGDLS and YYNGEE. CDR3 bases: TGTGCCAGCAGCGCCCCCATGGGTGGGGACACCAGAACTAACTATGGCTACACCTTC. Its protein product is CASSAPMGGDTRTNYGYTF.

The chain carries TRBV24-1 and TRBJ1-5; no clear D. The CDR3 consists of 12 residues. Germline CDR1 reads KGHDR; CDR2 reads SFDVKD. The ends were cut back, 2 bases at V and 4 bases at J, with 2 bases in the middle. The CDR3 sequence is CATSDWNQPQHF. CDR3 sequence (DNA): TGTGCCACCAGTGATTGGAATCAGCCCCAGCATTTT.

V usage is TRBV2 and J usage is TRBJ1-5; weak D call: TRBD1 (5 bases). Germline values: CDR1 SNHLY, CDR2 FYNNEI. With 4 bases removed from V and 5 bases from J, the gap between germline ends came to 12 bases. The CDR3 extends over 14 amino acids. DNA of the CDR3: TGTGCCAGCAGTGTGTCAGGGCCACATCAGCCCCAGCATTTT. It is translated as CASSVSGPHQPQHF.

This chain connects TRBV18 to TRBJ1-1, with D uncertain. CDR3 length: 16 residues. Between the trimmed V and J ends, which lost 3 bases and 0 bases, there was a span of 14 bases. The germline CDR1 and CDR2 sequences are KGHSH and LQKENI. The CDR3 loop reads CASSPWTGRMNTEAFF. The CDR3, as DNA: TGTGCCAGCTCACCTTGGACGGGGAGGATGAACACTGAAGCTTTCTTT.

V usage is TRBV7-2 and J usage is TRBJ1-5; D remains unclear. In germline, CDR1 is SGHTA, CDR2 FQGNSA. This CDR3 is built from 13 residues. V was cut by 4 bases and J by 6 bases, with 10 bases left in between. As DNA, the CDR3 is TGTGCCAGCAGCTCACAAGGCGGTCAGCCCCAGCATTTT. As protein: CASSSQGGQPQHF.

V and J are TRBV2 and TRBJ1-4; 8 bases align to TRBD1. The CDR3 spans 15 residues. V was pared by 4 bases and J by 3 bases, with 4 bases of the junction left unmatched. CDR1 SNHLY and CDR2 FYNNEI come from the germline V gene. This chain's CDR3 is CASSGTGSSNEKLFF. The CDR3 coding sequence is TGTGCCAGCAGTGGGACAGGGAGTTCTAATGAAAAACTGTTTTTT. The variable domain in full, with the rest retrieved from reference TRBV2 and TRBJ1-4, is EPEVTQTPSHQVTQMGQEVILRCVPISNHLYFYWYRQILGQKVEFLVSFYNNEISEKSEIFDDQFSVERPDGSNFTLKIRSTKLEDSAMYFCASSGTGSSNEKLFFGSGTQLSVL.

The chain uses TRBV6-6 and TRBJ2-7, with D possibly being TRBD2 (6 bases). The V end lost 5 bases, the J end lost 4 bases, and 9 bases lay between the germline ends. Germline V gene sequence: CDR1 MNHNY, CDR2 SVGAGI (reference sequence). CDR3 length: 12 residues. CDR3 protein: CASSQGLYEQYF. The CDR3 nucleotides are TGTGCCAGCAGTCAGGGACTTTACGAGCAGTACTTC.

The chain couples TRBV7-2 to TRBJ1-2; D gene unclear. Trimming stripped 5 bases from V and 4 bases from J, with 14 bases between. Germline loops: CDR1 SGHTA, CDR2 FQGNSA. The CDR3 has 14 amino acids. The CDR3 sequence: CASSSPGTLYGYTF. CDR3 sequence (DNA): TGTGCCAGCAGCAGCCCCGGCACCCTCTATGGCTACACCTTC.

CDR3 sequence reads: CASSLGAGGSPLHF. CDR3 nucleotide sequence: TGTGCCAGCAGTTTAGGGGCAGGGGGATCACCCCTCCACTTT. The rearrangement joins TRBV28 to TRBJ1-6; 7 nucleotides agree with TRBD1. The CDR3 has 14 amino acids. Germline-derived CDR1 and CDR2 are MDHEN and SYDVKM. Unmatched junction bases numbered 5, after V lost 2 bases and J lost 10 bases.

CDR3 sequence (DNA): TGTGCCATCAGTGGGACCGGATACAATGAGCAGTTCTTC. Translation: CAISGTGYNEQFF. The V and J genes are TRBV10-3 and TRBJ2-1; D is uncertain. V was cut by 4 bases and J by 4 bases, with 8 bases left in between. This CDR3 contains 13 residues. Germline V gives CDR1 ENHRY, CDR2 SYGVKD.

This chain uses TRBV5-1 with TRBJ1-1, with 9 bases that match TRBD1. Germline CDR1 SGHRS, CDR2 YFSETQ. V lost 0 bases and J lost 3; bases outside the gene matches: 3. CDR3 size: 15 residues. The DNA for the CDR3 is TGCGCCAGCAGCTTGGGGGACAGGGTGGACACTGAAGCTTTCTTT. It is translated as CASSLGDRVDTEAFF.

The chain uses TRBV7-8 and TRBJ1-1, with unresolved D. The CDR3 has 14 amino acids. CDR1 SGHVS and CDR2 FQNEAQ come from the germline V gene. The germline V and J ends were trimmed by 5 bases and 1 base, with 11 bases remaining between them. CDR3: CASSMRLWNTEAFF. In DNA, the CDR3 is TGTGCCAGCAGCATGCGGTTATGGAACACTGAAGCTTTCTTT.

This sequence joins TRBV11-1 and TRBJ2-5, with a possible D match to TRBD1 (5 bases). The CDR3 extends over 13 amino acids. Germline CDR1 reads SGHAT; CDR2 reads FQDESV (reference sequence). Deletions cut 5 bases from V and 1 base from J, with 8 bases between. In DNA, the CDR3 is TGTGCCAGCAGCAACAGGTTCCAAGAGACCCAGTACTTC. It encodes CASSNRFQETQYF.

The chain is built from TRBV20-1 and TRBJ2-3, with D unresolved. The germline V gene encodes CDR1 DFQATT and CDR2 SNEGSKA (reference sequence). Deletions cut 3 bases from V and 4 bases from J, with 11 bases between. The CDR3 contains 13 residues. The CDR3: CSASGYGADTQYF. As DNA, the CDR3 is TGCAGTGCTAGTGGGTATGGGGCAGATACGCAGTATTTT.

This chain connects TRBV29-1 to TRBJ2-1, with 9 bases aligning to TRBD2. The CDR3 covers 10 residues. The V segment lost 8 bases and the J segment 14 bases; nucleotides outside the gene matches: 7. From germline, CDR1 is SQVTM and CDR2 ANQGSEA. This CDR3 is CSYLAGREFF. The CDR3 DNA reads TGCAGCTACCTAGCGGGACGGGAGTTCTTC.

This chain joins TRBV5-4 and TRBJ2-1, with TRBD1 matching over 7 bases. Trimming removed 4 bases from V and 4 bases from J; junction bases left unmatched: 8. The CDR3 covers 15 residues. The V gene's germline CDR1 is SGHNT and CDR2 YYREEE (reference sequence). CDR3 sequence reads: CASSTRTGDYNEQFF. The CDR3 region has the DNA TGTGCCAGCAGCACCAGGACAGGCGATTACAATGAGCAGTTCTTC.

This chain joins TRBV5-6 and TRBJ1-4; the D is unclear. CDR1 is SGHDT, CDR2 YYEEEE, per germline. V lost 1 base to trimming and J lost 0 bases, with 7 bases between them. CDR3 length equals 15 residues. CDR3 in DNA: TGTGCCAGCAGCTTGCGAGTCCCAACTAATGAAAAACTGTTTTTT. It yields the protein CASSLRVPTNEKLFF.

The V gene is TRBV28, the J gene TRBJ2-7, with D perhaps matching TRBD1 (7 bases). Germline V CDR1 and CDR2: MDHEN, SYDVKM. V lost 8 bases and J 5 bases, leaving 22 bases between the germline ends. The CDR3 extends over 15 amino acids. Written as DNA, the CDR3 is TGTGCCAGCGGGCCGGGGGCCAGGGGGAGCCACGAGCAGTACTTC. Amino acids: CASGPGARGSHEQYF.

The chain combines TRBV5-1 with TRBJ2-7; 10 bases line up with TRBD2. CDR1 is SGHRS, CDR2 YFSETQ, per germline. The CDR3 consists of 16 residues. With 1 base clipped from V and 1 base from J, the junction kept 5 bases outside the gene matches. In DNA, the CDR3 is TGCGCCAGCAGCTTGACTCAGCGGGAGGGGTCCTACGAGCAGTACTTC. It specifies CASSLTQREGSYEQYF.

The chain uses TRBV4-1 and TRBJ2-3, with 7 bases lining up with TRBD2. CDR1 and CDR2 (germline): MGHRA, YSYEKL. The ends lost 6 bases at V and 5 bases at J; junction bases unmatched: 11. This CDR3 region has 15 residues. The CDR3 DNA is TGCGCCAGCAGAAGTTTAGGATTAGCGGGAGATACGCAGTATTTT. This gives the protein CASRSLGLAGDTQYF.

The chain uses TRBV2 and TRBJ1-5, with a possible D match to TRBD1 (5 bases). This CDR3 region has 14 residues. Deletions cut 6 bases from V and 7 bases from J, with 16 bases between. Germline V gene sequence: CDR1 SNHLY, CDR2 FYNNEI. The CDR3 bases are TGTGCCAGCAGGGGGTCCCGGGGGTACCAGCCCCAGCATTTT. It translates to CASRGSRGYQPQHF.

The rearrangement uses TRBV28 and TRBJ1-3, with unresolved D. Per the germline V gene, CDR1 is MDHEN and CDR2 is SYDVKM. This CDR3 region has 11 residues. Between the trimmed V and J ends, which lost 3 bases and 6 bases, there was a span of 3 bases. The CDR3 nucleotides are TGTGCCAGCAGTTTTAAAAACACCATATATTTT. Translation gives CASSFKNTIYF.

As DNA, the CDR3 is TGTGCCAGCAGTGAAGCAGGGGGAAACACCATATATTTT. It translates to CASSEAGGNTIYF. The rearrangement joins TRBV6-1 to TRBJ1-3; no definite D call. The length of the CDR3 is 13 residues. CDR1 and CDR2 (germline): MNHNS, SASEGT. Trimming left V 0 bases short and J 4 bases short, with 4 bases between.

V is TRBV30 and J is TRBJ2-1, with 8 nucleotides matching TRBD2. CDR1 and CDR2 (germline): GTSNPN, SVGIG (reference sequence). This CDR3 has 14 amino acids. Trimming cost V 7 bases and J 8 bases; bases outside gene matches: 13. The chain's CDR3 is CALVVSGSVHEQFF. In DNA, the CDR3 is TGTGCCTTGGTAGTAAGCGGGAGCGTCCATGAGCAGTTCTTC.